The 10 T cell receptor beta chains given below trace back to one sample, sequenced in a study of technical replicates of blood from a few donors. TCRdb's copy holds only in-frame clones and misses some; the assay was immunoSEQ multiplex PCR. There are over 85,000 clones in the sample; about 94% occur only once, and roughly 0.31% lies in the top ten. Sequencing was carried out using T cells isolated from PBMCs. These receptors originate from a human donor in good health.

The chain links TRBV6-5 to TRBJ2-1; 10 bases match TRBD1. CDR1 and CDR2 from the germline V gene are MNHEY and SVGAGI. After removal of 5 bases from V and 6 bases from J, the junction contained 7 bases not matched to a gene. The CDR3 has 15 amino acids. The CDR3 region is CASSHRDRGFNEQFF. The CDR3, as DNA: TGTGCCAGCAGTCACCGGGACAGGGGTTTCAATGAGCAGTTCTTC.

The chain is built from TRBV19 and TRBJ2-7; 11 bases line up with TRBD2. The CDR3 is 18 amino acids. Germline V gives CDR1 LNHDA, CDR2 SQIVND (reference sequence). Trimming took 5 bases from V and 2 from J; bases not matched to a gene: 14. DNA of the CDR3: TGTGCCAGTAGTCCCCTAGCGGGAGGTACCCCCATTCCCTACGAGCAGTACTTC. Protein sequence: CASSPLAGGTPIPYEQYF.

The sample holds one count of this clone. The V and J genes are TRBV28 and TRBJ1-2, with no clear D. The CDR3 has 11 residues. Germline loops: CDR1 MDHEN, CDR2 SYDVKM. The V end was cut by 6 bases, the J end by 9 bases, with 11 bases between. CDR3 amino acids: CASSTLFSYTF. The CDR3 bases are TGTGCCAGCAGCACCCTATTCAGCTACACCTTC.

The gene calls are TRBV5-8 and TRBJ1-1; 7 bases are a match to TRBD1. The germline V gene has CDR1 SGHTS and CDR2 YDEGEE. This CDR3 comprises 14 residues. V lost 6 bases, J lost 5 bases, and 10 bases stayed unmatched. Written as DNA, the CDR3 is TGTGCCAGCATCCGAGACAGGGTGATAACTGAAGCTTTCTTT. Residues: CASIRDRVITEAFF.

The chain recombines TRBV10-3 with TRBJ2-1; TRBD2 agrees at 11 bases. Unmatched junction bases numbered 11, after V lost 3 bases and J lost 7 bases. The CDR3 runs 17 residues. CDR1 is ENHRY and CDR2 is SYGVKD in the germline V gene. Here the CDR3 reads CAISELEIAGGDNEQFF. DNA of the CDR3: TGTGCCATCAGTGAATTGGAAATAGCGGGAGGGGATAATGAGCAGTTCTTC.

The chain joins TRBV28 to TRBJ1-2, with 7 bases aligning to TRBD1. The germline V gene has CDR1 MDHEN and CDR2 SYDVKM. Trimming cost V 4 bases and J 0 bases; bases outside gene matches: 2. CDR3 length equals 14 residues. The CDR3 DNA sequence: TGTGCCAGCAGTTACGGACAGGCTAACTATGGCTACACCTTC. Protein: CASSYGQANYGYTF.

In DNA form, the CDR3 reads TGTGCCAGCAGTTACTCAATGGGGGAGGGTTCCTACGAGCAGTACTTC. It yields the protein CASSYSMGEGSYEQYF. The rearrangement uses TRBV6-5 and TRBJ2-7, with 7 positions matching TRBD2. With 0 bases clipped from V and 1 base from J, the junction kept 6 bases outside the gene matches. The CDR3 sequence is 16 residues long. Germline V gives CDR1 MNHEY, CDR2 SVGAGI.

The chain uses TRBV7-2 and TRBJ2-1; 9 bases match TRBD1. The CDR3 loop spans 14 amino acids. In germline, CDR1 is SGHTA, CDR2 FQGNSA. V shed 4 bases, J shed 6 bases, and the junction held 4 bases outside the gene matches. DNA for the CDR3: TGTGCCAGCAGCTACACGACAGGGGGCAATGAGCAGTTCTTC. Its translation: CASSYTTGGNEQFF.

This rearrangement joins TRBV19 to TRBJ2-2; no clear D. Trimming removed 0 bases at V and 5 bases at J, with 7 bases between. There are 14 residues in the CDR3. Germline values: CDR1 LNHDA, CDR2 SQIVND (reference sequence). The CDR3 sequence: CASSIDQETGELFF. The CDR3 DNA is TGTGCCAGTAGTATAGATCAGGAAACCGGGGAGCTGTTTTTT.

This chain uses TRBV7-9 with TRBJ1-2; D gene unclear. This CDR3 region has 14 residues. CDR1 SEHNR and CDR2 FQNEAQ come from the germline V gene (reference sequence). The ends were cut back, 5 bases at V and 2 bases at J, with 12 bases in the middle. The CDR3 spells CASSPVTVNYGYTF. The CDR3 DNA reads TGTGCCAGCAGCCCCGTTACGGTAAACTATGGCTACACCTTC.